The rows below give T cell receptor beta chains drawn from one sample of a study of blood T cell repertoires in COVID-19. Only in-frame clones appear in the TCRdb table, and some are missing; sequencing was by immunoSEQ multiplex PCR. The sample consists of 85,000 to 95,000 clones, more than 75% of them appearing once. Sequencing was performed on peripheral blood. The receptors derive from a woman of 80 years or more with acute or convalescent COVID-19. Each CDR3 is given with its conserved first and last residue. The D gene is left open where the match is weak. Expanded clones get a size class; other rows say once, few or many, or leave the size out.

v_call	clone_size	d_call	j_call	cdr3_aa	cdr3_nt
TRBV12-3/TRBV12-4	-	TRBD1	TRBJ2-7	CASSRDRGYEQYF	TGTGCCAGCAGCCGGGACAGGGGGTACGAGCAGTACTTC
TRBV6-5	-	-	TRBJ1-1	CASIRAMNTEAFF	TGTGCCAGCATCAGGGCCATGAACACTGAAGCTTTCTTT
TRBV29-1	-	-	TRBJ2-1	CSVVFYNEQFF	TGCAGCGTTGTATTCTACAATGAGCAGTTCTTC
TRBV5-1	-	-	TRBJ1-4	CASSLGQDRRPNEKLFF	TGCGCCAGCAGCTTGGGTCAAGACAGGCGACCGAATGAAAAACTGTTTTTT
TRBV7-7	once	-	TRBJ2-5	CASSLDLEGARGTQYF	TGTGCTAGCAGCTTAGATCTGGAGGGGGCGCGCGGGACCCAGTACTTC
TRBV24-1	-	TRBD1	TRBJ1-1	CATRVGVQGAGTEAFF	TGTGCCACCAGGGTAGGGGTACAGGGGGCAGGAACTGAAGCTTTCTTT
TRBV30	-	-	TRBJ1-3	CAWSGSGSGNTIYF	TGTGCCTGGAGTGGTAGCGGTTCTGGAAACACCATATATTTT
TRBV9	-	-	TRBJ2-3	CASSVSYFTDTQYF	TGTGCCAGCAGCGTTAGCTACTTCACAGATACGCAGTATTTT
TRBV19	-	TRBD1	TRBJ2-1	CASSPRQGPYNEQFF	TGTGCCAGTAGTCCGAGACAGGGCCCCTACAATGAGCAGTTCTTC
TRBV15	-	-	TRBJ2-5	CATSTLSEETQYF	TGTGCCACCAGCACCCTCAGTGAAGAGACCCAGTACTTC
TRBV3-1/TRBV3-2	-	TRBD1	TRBJ1-3	CASSQDFRQGGGNTIYF	TGTGCCAGCAGCCAAGACTTCCGACAGGGGGGTGGAAACACCATATATTTT
TRBV5-1	-	TRBD1	TRBJ2-3	CATGIQGADTQYF	TGCGCCACCGGGATCCAGGGGGCAGATACGCAGTATTTT
TRBV18	-	-	TRBJ2-5	CASSPPPGLRETQYF	TGTGCCAGCTCACCGCCGCCGGGATTAAGGGAGACCCAGTACTTC
TRBV3-1/TRBV3-2	-	-	TRBJ2-1	CASSQRGTYNEQFF	TGTGCCAGCAGCCAAAGGGGGACCTACAATGAGCAGTTCTTC
TRBV18	-	-	TRBJ1-2	CASSPPDSYGYTF	TGTGCCAGCTCACCACCCGACAGCTATGGCTACACCTTC
TRBV20-1	-	-	TRBJ2-1	CSASLGAEQFF	TGCAGTGCTAGTTTAGGGGCTGAGCAGTTCTTC
TRBV27	-	-	TRBJ1-1	CASSSSGGFAFF	TGTGCCAGCAGTAGTTCCGGGGGATTCGCTTTCTTT
TRBV6-6	-	-	TRBJ2-7	CASTFTPFGAYEQYF	TGTGCCAGCACCTTTACCCCGTTCGGGGCCTACGAGCAGTACTTC
TRBV30	-	-	TRBJ2-7	CAWSLGGGSYEQYF	TGTGCCTGGAGTTTGGGGGGTGGGTCCTACGAGCAGTACTTC
TRBV5-1	-	TRBD2	TRBJ2-1	CASSLGTSGGSYNEQFF	TGCGCCAGCAGCTTGGGGACTAGCGGGGGGTCCTACAATGAGCAGTTCTTC
TRBV5-4	-	-	TRBJ1-2	CASSLENNRAYGYTF	TGTGCCAGCAGCTTGGAAAATAACAGGGCCTATGGCTACACCTTC
TRBV4-2	once	TRBD2	TRBJ2-5	CASSLTSGGHKETQYF	TGTGCCAGCAGCCTAACTAGCGGGGGACACAAAGAGACCCAGTACTTC
TRBV7-9	-	-	TRBJ2-2	CASQKTGTGELFF	TGTGCCAGCCAAAAAACGGGGACCGGGGAGCTGTTTTTT
TRBV9	-	TRBD2	TRBJ2-3	CASSVIAGGLTDTQYF	TGTGCCAGCAGCGTAATAGCGGGGGGCCTTACAGATACGCAGTATTTT
TRBV30	once	-	TRBJ1-4	CAWSVQVRAGEKLFF	TGTGCCTGGAGTGTACAAGTCAGGGCCGGAGAAAAACTGTTTTTT
TRBV11-2	once	-	TRBJ2-1	CASSLERLADEQFF	TGTGCCAGCAGCTTAGAAAGACTTGCGGATGAGCAGTTCTTC
TRBV4-1	-	-	TRBJ1-2	CASSQEAVYGYTF	TGCGCCAGCAGCCAAGAAGCTGTCTATGGCTACACCTTC